What follows is one T cell receptor (beta chain) and its context. Its specificity is unknown. The sample comes from a study of Ad26.COV2.S vaccination and SARS-CoV-2 variants. Germline loops: CDR1 SNHLY, CDR2 FYNNEI. Between the trimmed V and J ends, which lost 1 base and 7 bases, there was a span of 2 bases. The CDR3 spans 11 residues. Noted treatment: 19 received Ad26.COV2.S at low or high dose, single or two shots; roughly 5 received placebo; per-sample allocation not given. Material that was analyzed had been drawn on day 63 after the first vaccine or placebo injection. Clones were sequenced by immunoSEQ multiplex PCR, and TCRdb holds only the in-frame ones, with some missing. The sample shows about 440,000 clones, about 92% of them seen only once. Study-level findings and limits: Vaccinees and placebo recipients showed similar non-spike TCR breadth. Breadth and depth estimates from TCRs may understate total T cell responses.

The clonotype originates from a person between 18 and 65 years old who received the Ad26.COV2.S COVID-19 vaccine or a placebo. The specimen comprised peripheral blood, sampled in a trial of Ad26.COV2.S vaccine versus placebo. V is TRBV2 and J is TRBJ2-1; D unresolved. DNA for the CDR3: TGTGCCAGCAGTGAAGAGAATGAGCAGTTCTTC. This gives the protein CASSEENEQFF.